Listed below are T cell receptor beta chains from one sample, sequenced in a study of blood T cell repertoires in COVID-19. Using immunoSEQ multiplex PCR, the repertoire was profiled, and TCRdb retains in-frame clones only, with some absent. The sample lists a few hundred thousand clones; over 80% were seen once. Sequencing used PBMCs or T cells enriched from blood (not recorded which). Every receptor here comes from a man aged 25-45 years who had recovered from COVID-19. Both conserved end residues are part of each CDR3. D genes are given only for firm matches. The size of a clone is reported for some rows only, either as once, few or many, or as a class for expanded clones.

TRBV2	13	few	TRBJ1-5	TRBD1	TGTGCCAGCAGGGCAGGGGGAAATCAGCCCCAGCATTTT	CASRAGGNQPQHF
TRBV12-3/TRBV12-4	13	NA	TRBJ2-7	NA	TGTGCCAGCAGACAGGCTACTGGGTACGAGCAGTACTTC	CASRQATGYEQYF
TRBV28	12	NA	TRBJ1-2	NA	TGTGCCATTCCGGACTGGGACTATGGCTACACCTTC	CAIPDWDYGYTF
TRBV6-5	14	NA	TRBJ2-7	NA	TGTGCCAGCAGTTACCAGATTTCGACCTACGAGCAGTACTTC	CASSYQISTYEQYF
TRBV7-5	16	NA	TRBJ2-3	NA	TGTGCCAGAAGTCCTAGCGGGGACGCTGCGGGGGGTACGCAGTATTTT	CARSPSGDAAGGTQYF
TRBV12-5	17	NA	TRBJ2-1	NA	TGTGCTAGTGGTCTGACCTTAGACGGGAGCTCCTACAATGAGCAGTTCTTC	CASGLTLDGSSYNEQFF
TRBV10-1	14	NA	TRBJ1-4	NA	TGCGCCAGCAGACCAGGAAAAACTAATGAAAAACTGTTTTTT	CASRPGKTNEKLFF
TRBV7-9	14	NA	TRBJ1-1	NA	TGTGCCAGCAGCTTAGACAGACTAGACACTGAAGCTTTCTTT	CASSLDRLDTEAFF
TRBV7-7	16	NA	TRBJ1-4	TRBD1	TGTGCCAGCAGCAGACGACAGGGGCGTAGATATGAAAAACTGTTTTTT	CASSRRQGRRYEKLFF
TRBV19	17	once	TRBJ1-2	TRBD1	TGTGCCAGTAGTATTTCCCCGACAGGGGGGCGCCTCTATGGCTACACCTTC	CASSISPTGGRLYGYTF
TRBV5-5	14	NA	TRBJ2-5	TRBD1	TGTGCCAGCAGCGCGGACAGGGGAAGGGAGACCCAGTACTTC	CASSADRGRETQYF
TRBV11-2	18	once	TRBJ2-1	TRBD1	TGTGCCAGCAGCTTTTTTGCCGGGACAGGACTGTCCTACAATGAGCAGTTCTTC	CASSFFAGTGLSYNEQFF
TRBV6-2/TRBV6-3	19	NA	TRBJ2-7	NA	TGTGCCAGCAGTTACTCGATCACCCTTAACAGGGTTAGTTCCTACGAGCAGTACTTC	CASSYSITLNRVSSYEQYF
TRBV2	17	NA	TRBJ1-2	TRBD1	TGTGCCAGCAGTCCGAATGCCGGGACAGGGAATTTCTATGGCTACACCTTC	CASSPNAGTGNFYGYTF
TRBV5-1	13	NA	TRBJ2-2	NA	TGCGCCAGCAGCTCTACTAGCTTCGGGGAGCTGTTTTTT	CASSSTSFGELFF
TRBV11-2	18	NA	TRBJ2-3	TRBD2	TGTGCCAGCAGCTCCGGGACTAGCGGCTTCATTAGCACAGATACGCAGTATTTT	CASSSGTSGFISTDTQYF
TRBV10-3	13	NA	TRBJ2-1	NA	TGTGCCATCAGCGGACAGATCTACAATGAGCAGTTCTTC	CAISGQIYNEQFF
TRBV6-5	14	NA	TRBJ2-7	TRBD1	TGTGCCAGCGAACGACCGGGACAGGGCTACGAGCAGTACTTC	CASERPGQGYEQYF
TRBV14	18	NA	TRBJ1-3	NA	TGTGCCAGCAGCCAAGAACTGGAGGTATTCGGACCTGGAAACACCATATATTTT	CASSQELEVFGPGNTIYF
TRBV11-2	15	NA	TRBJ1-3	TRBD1	TGTGCCAGCAGCGCGGGGACAGGCGGAGGAAACACCATATATTTT	CASSAGTGGGNTIYF
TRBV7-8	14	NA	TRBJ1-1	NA	TGTGCCAGCAGCGCTATCAGGGGCCGTAATGAAGCTTTCTTT	CASSAIRGRNEAFF
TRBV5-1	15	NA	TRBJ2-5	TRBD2	TGCGCCAGCAAGCCGACTAGCGGGGCTGTAGAGACCCAGTACTTC	CASKPTSGAVETQYF
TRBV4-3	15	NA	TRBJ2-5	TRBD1	TGCGCCAGCAGCCAAGATGGGACAGGGGTCGAGACCCAGTACTTC	CASSQDGTGVETQYF
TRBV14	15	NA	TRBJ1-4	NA	TGTGCCAGCAGCCAAGTTCAGAAACCTAATGAAAAACTGTTTTTT	CASSQVQKPNEKLFF
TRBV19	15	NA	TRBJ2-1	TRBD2	TGTGCCAGTAGTATCGGGACTAGCGGGACCGATGAGCAGTTCTTC	CASSIGTSGTDEQFF
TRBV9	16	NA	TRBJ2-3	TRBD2	TGTGCCAGCAGCGTAGCTTGGGGACTAGCCACAGATACGCAGTATTTT	CASSVAWGLATDTQYF
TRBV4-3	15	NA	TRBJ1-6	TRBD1	TGCGCCAGCAGCCAGTACAGGGGGCCGAATTCACCCCTCCACTTT	CASSQYRGPNSPLHF
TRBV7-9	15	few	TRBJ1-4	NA	TGTGCCAGCAGCTTAGCCGAGAGTGACTCGGAAAAACTGTTTTTT	CASSLAESDSEKLFF
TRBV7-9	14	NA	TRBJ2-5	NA	TGTGCCAGCAGCTTAGCGGGGGGACCAAGGGCCCAGTACTTC	CASSLAGGPRAQYF
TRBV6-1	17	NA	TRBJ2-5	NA	TGTGCCAGCAGAGAAAGTATTGCGCCCGTTAATCAAGAGACCCAGTACTTC	CASRESIAPVNQETQYF
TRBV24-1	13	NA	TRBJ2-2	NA	TGTGCCACCCGCGCGGGGGCGGGCGGGGAGCTGTTTTTT	CATRAGAGGELFF
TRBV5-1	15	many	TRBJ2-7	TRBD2	TGCGCCAGCAGCTTGGCACTAGCGGGAGGCGGGGAGCAGTACTTC	CASSLALAGGGEQYF
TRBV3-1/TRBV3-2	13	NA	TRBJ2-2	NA	TGTGCCAGCAACTCTACTAATTTCGGGGAGCTGTTTTTT	CASNSTNFGELFF
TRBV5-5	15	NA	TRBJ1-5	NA	TGTGCCAGCAGCCCGGTCCTTTATAGCAATCAGCCCCAGCATTTT	CASSPVLYSNQPQHF
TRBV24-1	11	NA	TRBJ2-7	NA	TGTGCCACGGCCCAGGGATACGAGCAGTACTTC	CATAQGYEQYF
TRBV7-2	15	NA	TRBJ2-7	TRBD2	TGTGCCAGCAGCTTAAGGCCTAGCGGGTCCTACGAGCAGTACTTC	CASSLRPSGSYEQYF
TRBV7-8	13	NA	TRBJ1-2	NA	TGTGCCAGCAGCCCGAGAGGGCAGTACGGCTACACCTTC	CASSPRGQYGYTF
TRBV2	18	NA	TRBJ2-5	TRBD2	TGTGCCAGCAGTGAAGTGGCGGGGGGCCGCACAACCCAAGAGACCCAGTACTTC	CASSEVAGGRTTQETQYF
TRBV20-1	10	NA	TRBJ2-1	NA	TGCAGTGCCTCTCGCGGGGAGCAGTTCTTC	CSASRGEQFF
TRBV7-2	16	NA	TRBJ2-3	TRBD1	TGTGCCAGCAGCTTAGTTGGGACAGGGGGTTCGGATACGCAGTATTTT	CASSLVGTGGSDTQYF
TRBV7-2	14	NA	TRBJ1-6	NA	TGTGCCAGCAGCTTAGTCGGGGGTTTTTCACCCCTCCACTTT	CASSLVGGFSPLHF
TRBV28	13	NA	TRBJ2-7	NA	TGTGCCAGCAGCCTCGTCAGGGGCGCGCAGCAGTACTTC	CASSLVRGAQQYF
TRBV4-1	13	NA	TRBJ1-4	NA	TGCGCCAGCAGCTTACGACAGCTTGAAAAACTGTTTTTT	CASSLRQLEKLFF
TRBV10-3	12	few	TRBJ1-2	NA	TGTGCCATCAGTTCGGAGGGCGCGGGCTACACCTTC	CAISSEGAGYTF
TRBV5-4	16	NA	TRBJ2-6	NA	TGTGCCAGCAGCACAATGTGGGGCGCTGGGGCCAACGTCCTGACTTTC	CASSTMWGAGANVLTF
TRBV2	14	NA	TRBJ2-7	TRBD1	TGTGCCAGCGCCTGGGACAGGGGAACCTACGAGCAGTACTTC	CASAWDRGTYEQYF
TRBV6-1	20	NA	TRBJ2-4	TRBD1	TGTGCCAGCAGTGAACAGATTCAGCAGGGGGCTCACGGGACCAAAAACATTCAGTACTTC	CASSEQIQQGAHGTKNIQYF
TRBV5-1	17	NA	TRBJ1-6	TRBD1	TGCGCCAGCAGCTTGCGTGGGACAGGGGAATATAATTCACCCCTCCACTTT	CASSLRGTGEYNSPLHF
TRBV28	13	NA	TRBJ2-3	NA	TGTGCCAGTGAACAGGGATCCACAGATACGCAGTATTTT	CASEQGSTDTQYF
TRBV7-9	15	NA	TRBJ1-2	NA	TGTGCCAGCAGCCAATTCGCGACAATAAACTATGGCTACACCTTC	CASSQFATINYGYTF
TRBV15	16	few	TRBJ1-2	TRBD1	TGTGCCACCAGCAGGACCCGGGACAGGGATATCTATGGCTACACCTTC	CATSRTRDRDIYGYTF
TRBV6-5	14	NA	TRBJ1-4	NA	TGTGCCAGCAGAACGACCGGGAGGGGTGAAAAACTGTTTTTT	CASRTTGRGEKLFF
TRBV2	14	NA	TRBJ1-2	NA	TGTGCCAGCATTCGGACGGACTCTAACTATGGCTACACCTTC	CASIRTDSNYGYTF
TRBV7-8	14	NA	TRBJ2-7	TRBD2	TGTGCCAGCATAGGGCTAGCGGGAGCCCACGAGCAGTACTTC	CASIGLAGAHEQYF
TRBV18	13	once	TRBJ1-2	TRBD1	TGTGCCAGCTCACCGACAGGGGGCCGCGGCTACACCTTC	CASSPTGGRGYTF